The 10 T cell receptor beta chains presented below share a single source sample, sequenced in a study of blood T cell repertoires in COVID-19 (TCRdb year 2020). The protocol used for the library was the immunoSEQ multiplex PCR assay. In TCRdb, the immuneACCESS table is reduced to in-frame sequences with V and J assigned. These tables do not hold every clone; where another copy was compared, an unresolved V gene accounts for under half, and the others remain unexplained. This sample gives about 380,000 clones in total; 85% of them show up just once. Of the sample, about 3.6% falls within the top ten clones. Source material: peripheral blood. These receptor sequences come from a young woman with acute or convalescent COVID-19.

J is TRBJ2-5 and V is TRBV30, with TRBD2 as a possible D gene (5 bases). There are 11 residues in the CDR3. Trimming left V 5 bases short and J 4 bases short, with 8 bases between. Germline V lookup: CDR1 GTSNPN, CDR2 SVGIG (reference sequence). CDR3 coding DNA: TGTGCCTGGGGCGAGGGAGAGACCCAGTACTTC. It translates to CAWGEGETQYF.

The chain combines TRBV18 with TRBJ2-7, with 9 bases matching TRBD1. The V gene end was trimmed by 3 bases and the J gene end by 1 base; junction bases not matched to a gene: 10. Germline V gene sequence: CDR1 KGHSH, CDR2 LQKENI. This CDR3 is 17 amino acids long. This CDR3 reads CASSPLPRQGGSYEQYF. The CDR3 nucleotides read TGTGCCAGCTCACCCCTTCCGAGACAGGGGGGGTCCTACGAGCAGTACTTC.

The chain is built from TRBV5-1 and TRBJ1-1; a weak D match, TRBD1 (6 bases). Germline V gene data show CDR1 as SGHRS and CDR2 as YFSETQ. The V gene lost 5 bases and the J gene lost 11 bases, with 22 bases spanning the gap. This CDR3 is built from 14 residues. CDR3 sequence reads: CASRRQGQVDWAFF. CDR3 nucleotides: TGCGCCAGCAGGCGTCAGGGGCAGGTAGACTGGGCTTTCTTT.

The rearrangement uses TRBV19 and TRBJ1-4; tentatively, D is TRBD1 (5 bases). V lost 5 bases, J lost 15 bases, and 16 bases lay in between. Germline CDR1 is LNHDA and CDR2 is SQIVND (reference sequence). The CDR3 spans 12 residues. Here the CDR3 reads CASSGDGGRMFF. CDR3 bases: TGTGCCAGTAGTGGGGACGGGGGTAGGATGTTTTTT.

The CDR3 region has the DNA TGCGCCAGCAGCCCCTGGACAGGGGGCGGGAATTCACCCCTCCACTTT. Amino acids: CASSPWTGGGNSPLHF. The chain uses TRBV5-1 and TRBJ1-6, with 11 positions matching TRBD1. The CDR3 extends over 16 amino acids. J gave up 7 bases and V 4 bases, and 7 bases lay outside the gene matches. CDR1 and CDR2 from the germline V gene are SGHRS and YFSETQ. Filled out from reference TRBV5-1 and TRBJ1-6, the complete variable domain reads KAGVTQTPRYLIKTRGQQVTLSCSPISGHRSVSWYQQTPGQGLQFLFEYFSETQRNKGNFPGRFSGRQFSNSRSEMNVSTLELGDSALYLCASSPWTGGGNSPLHFGNGTRLTVT.

On this clone itself: The sample has other DNA sequences that encode this CDR3 too. This rearrangement joins TRBV5-1 to TRBJ2-3; the match to TRBD2 covers 14 bases. With V trimmed by 4 bases and J by 3 bases, 1 base remained unmatched. Germline V gene sequence: CDR1 SGHRS, CDR2 YFSETQ. The length of the CDR3 is 15 residues. The CDR3 is CASSRLAGGTDTQYF. The CDR3 nucleotides read TGCGCCAGCAGCCGACTAGCGGGGGGGACAGATACGCAGTATTTT.

This chain uses TRBV6-5 with TRBJ1-1; 7 bases are shared with TRBD1. Germline values: CDR1 MNHEY, CDR2 SVGAGI. CDR3 length: 12 residues. After removal of 6 bases from V and 7 bases from J, the junction contained 5 bases not matched to a gene. This CDR3 is CASSAGQVEAFF. The CDR3 DNA is TGTGCCAGCAGCGCTGGACAGGTTGAAGCTTTCTTT.

This sequence joins TRBV25-1 and TRBJ2-2; D is perhaps TRBD1 (6 bases). Trimming shortened V by 3 bases and J by 6 bases, and 14 bases separated the two germline ends. Germline CDR1 MGHDK, CDR2 SYGVNS. CDR3 length: 15 amino acids. This CDR3 reads CASSDNRVVAGELFF. For the CDR3, the DNA is TGTGCCAGCAGTGACAACAGGGTAGTCGCCGGGGAGCTGTTTTTT.

V gene TRBV14 combines with J gene TRBJ1-2; 9 bases match TRBD1. CDR1 and CDR2 (germline): SGHDN, FVKESK. The CDR3 runs 14 residues. With V trimmed by 4 bases and J by 3 bases, 3 bases remained unmatched. The chain's CDR3 is CASSPTGGHYGYTF. The CDR3 coding sequence is TGTGCCAGCAGCCCGACAGGGGGGCACTATGGCTACACCTTC.

The chain links TRBV3-1 (or the pseudogene TRBV3-2) to TRBJ2-6; D ambiguous. Germline V gene sequence: CDR1 LGHDT, CDR2 YNNKEL (reference sequence). This CDR3 spans 16 amino acids. V gave up 4 bases and J gave up 0 bases, with 10 bases separating them. CDR3 sequence: CASSRGALSGANVLTF. The CDR3 DNA sequence: TGTGCCAGCAGCCGAGGTGCTCTCTCTGGGGCCAACGTCCTGACTTTC.